A single sample gave rise to the 10 T cell receptor beta chains below, sequenced in a study of blood T cell repertoires in COVID-19. Produced via immunoSEQ multiplex PCR; TCRdb's table is partial and in-frame only. The data show roughly 150,000 clones, under 90% seen once. Sequenced input: peripheral blood. These receptors originate from a man aged 55 to 70 with acute or convalescent COVID-19.

This clone has at least ten counts. The chain uses TRBV5-6 and TRBJ1-2; tentative D call: TRBD1 (5 bases). Trimming stripped 2 bases from V and 1 base from J, with 9 bases between. CDR3 size: 14 residues. Germline V lookup: CDR1 SGHDT, CDR2 YYEEEE. The CDR3 region has the DNA TGTGCCAGCAGCTTAGCAGGGTTTAACTATGGCTACACCTTC. Translating gives CASSLAGFNYGYTF.

The chain couples TRBV30 to TRBJ1-5, with D maybe TRBD1 (5 bases). Trimming removed 0 bases at V and 2 bases at J, with 11 bases between. This CDR3 is built from 15 residues. Germline values: CDR1 GTSNPN, CDR2 SVGIG (reference sequence). As DNA, the CDR3 is TGTGCCTGGAGTGTACCCAGGGTGGGCAATCAGCCCCAGCATTTT. Residues: CAWSVPRVGNQPQHF.

This chain links TRBV28 with TRBJ2-3; 7 positions agree with TRBD2. The CDR3 sequence is 16 residues long. Germline assignment: CDR1 MDHEN and CDR2 SYDVKM. With 5 bases clipped from V and 11 bases from J, the junction kept 19 bases outside the gene matches. Written as DNA, the CDR3 is TGTGCCAGCAGTACCCCTCACGCGACGGGGACGGGAGGGCAGTATTTT. Amino acids: CASSTPHATGTGGQYF.

This clone showed up just once. The rearrangement joins TRBV24-1 to TRBJ2-2; tentatively, D is TRBD1 (6 bases). Germline loops: CDR1 KGHDR, CDR2 SFDVKD. Trimming removed 8 bases at V and 0 bases at J, with 9 bases between. This CDR3 is 14 amino acids long. In DNA, the CDR3 is TGTGCCACCACAGACAGGCCGAACACCGGGGAGCTGTTTTTT. Translating it yields CATTDRPNTGELFF.

The chain combines TRBV5-1 with TRBJ2-1; TRBD2 aligns across 9 bases. With 1 base clipped from V and 2 bases from J, the junction kept 4 bases outside the gene matches. CDR3 size: 16 residues. Per the germline V gene, CDR1 is SGHRS and CDR2 is YFSETQ. The CDR3 reads CASSLSASGAYNEQFF. CDR3 nucleotide sequence: TGCGCCAGCAGCTTGTCGGCTAGCGGGGCCTACAATGAGCAGTTCTTC.

The chain's CDR3 is CASSPRGYEQYF. CDR3 DNA: TGTGCCAGCAGCCCCAGGGGGTACGAGCAGTACTTC. The rearrangement joins TRBV28 to TRBJ2-7; 7 bases map to TRBD1. Germline CDR1 reads MDHEN; CDR2 reads SYDVKM. Germline trimming cut 6 bases from V and 4 bases from J; bases unmatched to any gene: 3. CDR3 length: 12 residues. Variable domain in full (rest from reference TRBV28 and TRBJ2-7): DVKVTQSSRYLVKRTGEKVFLECVQDMDHENMFWYRQDPGLGLRLIYFSYDVKMKEKGDIPEGYSVSREKKERFSLILESASTNQTSMYLCASSPRGYEQYFGPGTRLTVT.

This clone occurred a few times. The CDR3 sequence: CASSPRLYNRVGFDTEAFF. In DNA form, the CDR3 reads TGTGCCAGCAGTCCCCGTTTATATAACAGGGTAGGATTTGATACTGAAGCTTTCTTT. The chain combines TRBV28 with TRBJ1-1; a weak D match, TRBD1 (6 bases). The CDR3 loop spans 19 amino acids. V was clipped by 5 bases and J by 5 bases, with 30 bases between them. Germline values: CDR1 MDHEN, CDR2 SYDVKM.

Concerning this clone itself: This may come from a read error, since a much larger clone is one base off. The chain joins TRBV3-1 (or the pseudogene TRBV3-2) to TRBJ2-7; possible D gene TRBD2, 6 bases. This CDR3 comprises 18 residues. V was clipped by 0 bases and J by 2 bases, with 20 bases between them. CDR1 LGHDT and CDR2 YNNKEL come from the germline V gene (reference sequence). CDR3 nucleotides: TGTGCCAGCAGCCAAGATCACCCGGGGGTCCGCGATCCCTACGAGCAGTACTTC. Its protein is CASSQDHPGVRDPYEQYF.

The V and J genes are TRBV20-1 and TRBJ2-4, with TRBD1 identical over 7 bases. V lost 3 bases to trimming and J lost 3 bases; unmatched junction nucleotides: 2. In germline, CDR1 is DFQATT, CDR2 SNEGSKA (reference sequence). The length of the CDR3 is 13 residues. The CDR3 DNA reads TGCAGTGCTAGTCCAGGGGGCAAAAACATTCAGTACTTC. Translating gives CSASPGGKNIQYF.

The chain has TRBV4-2 and TRBJ2-5; 12 bases are shared with TRBD2. The germline V gene encodes CDR1 LGHNA and CDR2 YNFKEQ. CDR3 length equals 18 residues. The junction had 8 bases not matched to a gene; V was cut back by 0 bases and J by 3 bases. CDR3 amino acids: CASSQDLAGGKYKETQYF. CDR3 coding DNA: TGTGCCAGCAGCCAAGATCTAGCGGGAGGGAAGTATAAAGAGACCCAGTACTTC.